Following are 10 T cell receptor beta chains from one sample sequenced in a study of glioma-infiltrating T cells after dendritic cell vaccination. Time point given: after dendritic cell vaccination, including at tumor progression/relapse. The assay was immunoSEQ multiplex PCR, and TCRdb's table has in-frame clones only and misses some. There are 100,000 or so clones in the sample; approximately 84% occur only once, and approximately 5.4% lies in the top ten. The sample in question was blood, obtained after dendritic cell vaccination. The receptors were gathered from a human donor with glioblastoma.

This chain uses TRBV6-7 with TRBJ2-6; D not resolved. TRBV6-7 counts as an open reading frame of uncertain function. The ends were cut back, 5 bases at V and 5 bases at J, with 22 bases in the middle. The CDR3 is 18 residues long. CDR3 sequence reads: CASSPGWYLQSRANVLTF. CDR3 DNA: TGTGCCAGCAGTCCAGGATGGTATTTACAAAGTCGGGCCAACGTCCTGACTTTC.

This clone was counted a single time. The V call is TRBV19, the J call TRBJ2-7, with D possibly matching TRBD2 (5 bases). CDR1 is LNHDA and CDR2 is SQIVND in the germline V gene (reference sequence). Trimming took off 8 bases at V and 3 bases at J, with 17 bases between the two ends. The length of the CDR3 is 14 residues. Here the CDR3 DNA reads TGTGCCAGTGCTAAAGCGGAACGGGGCTACGAGCAGTACTTC. Encoded protein: CASAKAERGYEQYF.

The chain joins TRBV2 to TRBJ2-3; TRBD2 is a possible D gene (5 bases). Trimming left V 1 base short and J 0 bases short, with 8 bases between. CDR1 is SNHLY and CDR2 is FYNNEI in the germline V gene. CDR3 length equals 15 residues. The CDR3 region is CASSEVGLSTDTQYF. CDR3 sequence (DNA): TGTGCCAGCAGTGAAGTCGGACTGAGCACAGATACGCAGTATTTT. The whole variable domain, filled in from reference TRBV2 and TRBJ2-3, reads EPEVTQTPSHQVTQMGQEVILRCVPISNHLYFYWYRQILGQKVEFLVSFYNNEISEKSEIFDDQFSVERPDGSNFTLKIRSTKLEDSAMYFCASSEVGLSTDTQYFGPGTRLTVL.

V and J are TRBV28 and TRBJ2-6; tentative D call: TRBD2 (5 bases). This CDR3 is built from 15 residues. The germline CDR1 and CDR2 sequences are MDHEN and SYDVKM. V was pared by 7 bases and J by 4 bases, with 14 bases between. CDR3 sequence: CASTFQRAGANVLTF. The CDR3 nucleotides are TGTGCCAGCACCTTCCAGAGGGCCGGGGCCAACGTCCTGACTTTC.

The V and J genes are TRBV5-6 and TRBJ1-1, with a possible D match to TRBD1 (6 bases). From germline, CDR1 is SGHDT and CDR2 YYEEEE. Trimming stripped 0 bases from V and 0 bases from J, with 9 bases between. The CDR3 consists of 15 residues. The CDR3 here is CASSLVSGVNTEAFF. The CDR3 DNA reads as TGTGCCAGCAGCTTGGTTTCAGGGGTGAACACTGAAGCTTTCTTT.

CDR3 residues: CASSMKQSTDTQYF. The DNA for the CDR3 is TGTGCCAGTAGTATGAAACAGTCCACAGATACGCAGTATTTT. This rearrangement joins TRBV19 to TRBJ2-3; D gene ambiguous. Trimming pared 3 bases from V and 2 bases from J, leaving 9 bases between. The CDR3 sequence is 14 residues long. Germline loops: CDR1 LNHDA, CDR2 SQIVND (reference sequence). The whole variable domain, remainder taken from reference TRBV19 and TRBJ2-3, is DGGITQSPKYLFRKEGQNVTLSCEQNLNHDAMYWYRQDPGQGLRLIYYSQIVNDFQKGDIAEGYSVSREKKESFPLTVTSAQKNPTAFYLCASSMKQSTDTQYFGPGTRLTVL.

V gene TRBV5-1 combines with J gene TRBJ2-3; 7 nucleotides line up with TRBD1. The CDR3 consists of 14 residues. Germline V gene data show CDR1 as SGHRS and CDR2 as YFSETQ. Unmatched junction bases numbered 6, after V lost 2 bases and J lost 6 bases. The CDR3 DNA follows: TGCGCCAGCAGCTTTGACAGGGTCAAGGATACGCAGTATTTT. Its protein product is CASSFDRVKDTQYF.

This chain links TRBV21-1 with TRBJ2-7; whether TRBD1, the table's D call, matches the DNA was not checked. TRBV21-1 is tagged as a pseudogene. CDR3 size: 17 residues. The DNA for the CDR3 is TGTGCCAGCAGCAAAAGTCGGGACAGGGGGTTCTCCTACGAGCAGTACTTC. It yields the protein CASSKSRDRGFSYEQYF.

CDR3 in amino acids: CASSFRDRNTEAFF. The CDR3 bases are TGTGCCAGCAGTTTCCGGGACAGGAACACTGAAGCTTTCTTT. The rearrangement uses TRBV2 and TRBJ1-1; 7 bases map to TRBD1. Trimming at V came to 5 bases and at J to 1 base, leaving 4 bases not matched to a gene. The germline V gene has CDR1 SNHLY and CDR2 FYNNEI. The CDR3 is 14 amino acids.

V and J are TRBV6-1 and TRBJ2-7; D gene uncertain. The V gene's germline CDR1 is MNHNS and CDR2 SASEGT. This CDR3 is built from 11 residues. Trimming cost V 3 bases and J 6 bases, with 6 bases left between them. CDR3 bases: TGTGCCAGCAGTGACAGGTTCGAGCAGTACTTC. As protein: CASSDRFEQYF.